A selection of T cell receptor beta chains follows, all from one sample in a study of CD8 T cells in ankylosing spondylitis. TCRdb redid the calling of the 5' RACE reads with MiXCR, one entry per CDR3 protein. The table includes about 250,000 distinct CDR3 sequences, approximately 7.6% detected once. Sequencing was performed on blood, either unsorted or a sorted T cell fraction (not recorded which). These receptors were taken from a female donor with ankylosing spondylitis or in good health (not recorded which). CDR3s include the opening cysteine and the closing phenylalanine or tryptophan. A D gene is named only where the DNA matches it firmly. Where a row states a size, it is once, few, many or the class of an expanded clone; other rows omit it.

v_gene,d_gene,abundance,j_gene,CDR3aa,CDR3nt
TRBV3-1,-,many,TRBJ2-5,CASSPLGTSGQETQYF,TGTGCCAGCAGCCCCTTGGGGACCTCGGGCCAAGAGACCCAGTACTTC
TRBV5-1,-,many,TRBJ2-1,CASQSGGSSYNEQFF,TGCGCCAGCCAATCTGGGGGGAGCTCCTACAATGAGCAGTTCTTC
TRBV3-1,-,-,TRBJ2-2,CATCQVLADTGELFF,TGTGCCACCTGCCAAGTACTAGCTGACACCGGGGAGCTGTTTTTT
TRBV5-6,TRBD1,many,TRBJ2-7,CASSWGTGSTYEQYF,TGTGCCAGCAGCTGGGGGACAGGGTCAACCTACGAGCAGTACTTC
TRBV5-1,-,many,TRBJ2-7,CASTPTTSSYEQYF,TGCGCCAGCACCCCCACCACTAGCTCCTACGAGCAGTACTTC
TRBV27,-,many,TRBJ1-4,CASSLHGTANEKLFF,TGTGCCAGCAGTCTCCACGGGACCGCTAATGAAAAACTGTTTTTT
TRBV2,-,many,TRBJ1-4,CASSEQQGTNEKLFF,TGTGCCAGCAGTGAACAACAGGGTACAAATGAAAAACTGTTTTTT
TRBV7-9,-,many,TRBJ2-7,CASSPTDLSYEQYF,TGTGCCAGCAGCCCGACAGACTTGTCCTACGAGCAGTACTTC
TRBV20-1,-,many,TRBJ2-2,CSASGRVSGELFF,TGCAGTGCTAGCGGGAGAGTGTCCGGGGAGCTGTTTTTT
TRBV28,-,-,TRBJ1-3,CASSPRGSGNTIYF,TGTGCCAGCAGTCCCCGCGGCTCTGGAAACACCATATATTTT